The rows below give T cell receptor beta chains drawn from one sample of a study of T cells in Graves' hyperthyroidism and ophthalmopathy. One entry per CDR3 protein, called by TCRdb with MiXCR from the multiplex PCR reads. The sample comprises 300,000 to 500,000 distinct CDR3 sequences, about an eighth of which are singletons, and around 30% rests with the top ten. The sequencing sample was made of blood. Receptors were obtained from a man aged 50 to 60 with Graves' ophthalmopathy. CDR3s include the opening cysteine and the closing phenylalanine or tryptophan. Fields, in order: V gene, clone size, J gene, D gene, CDR3 protein, CDR3 DNA. D genes are given only for firm matches. The size of a clone is reported for some rows only, either as once, few or many, or as a class for expanded clones.

>TRBV28|many|TRBJ1-1|.
CASSLRVETEAFF
TGTGCCAGCAGCCTTCGGGTAGAAACTGAAGCTTTCTTT
>TRBV27|few|TRBJ2-7|.
CASGPRGAKYEQYF
TGTGCCAGCGGACCGAGGGGGGCTAAGTACGAGCAGTACTTC
>TRBV7-8|many|TRBJ2-1|TRBD1
CASSLRFVSGQGPNEQFF
TGTGCCAGCAGCTTACGGTTCGTTTCGGGACAGGGGCCCAATGAGCAGTTCTTC
>TRBV4-1|.|TRBJ2-3|TRBD2
CASSPRGAQGLAAHTDTQYF
TGCGCCAGCAGCCCCCGGGGGGCGCAGGGACTAGCGGCCCACACAGATACGCAGTATTTT
>TRBV15|.|TRBJ2-5|.
CATSRDRPETRYF
TGTGCCACCAGCAGAGATAGGCCGGAGACCCGGTACTTC
>TRBV4-2|few|TRBJ1-3|.
CASSQGGGLSNTIYF
TGTGCCAGCAGCCAAGGCGGAGGCCTAAGCAACACCATATATTTT
>TRBV5-6|.|TRBJ1-6|TRBD1
CASSLRQGENSPLHF
TGTGCCAGCAGCTTGAGACAGGGAGAAAATTCACCCCTCCACTTT
>TRBV29-1|many|TRBJ2-1|TRBD2
CSTTSGASDEQFF
TGCAGCACCACTAGCGGGGCATCGGATGAGCAGTTCTTC
>TRBV19|.|TRBJ2-2|TRBD1
CASTRGTGGTGELFF
TGTGCCAGTACCCGTGGGACAGGGGGCACCGGGGAGCTGTTTTTT
>TRBV29-1|many|TRBJ2-7|.
CSVLHALSYEQYF
TGCAGCGTTCTCCACGCGCTCTCCTACGAGCAGTACTTC
>TRBV15|few|TRBJ2-5|.
CATSRAQGTRETQYF
TGTGCCACCAGCAGAGCCCAGGGGACTCGGGAGACCCAGTACTTC
>TRBV5-1|.|TRBJ2-6|TRBD1
CASSLTYRGLGANVLTF
TGCGCCAGCAGCTTAACTTACAGGGGGCTAGGGGCCAACGTCCTGACTTTC
>TRBV10-3|few|TRBJ2-1|TRBD1
CAIGDRMQEGEFF
TGTGCCATCGGGGACAGGATGCAGGAGGGGGAGTTCTTC
>TRBV6-1|many|TRBJ2-7|.
CASSEAGISLEQYF
TGTGCCAGCAGTGAAGCTGGGATCTCCCTCGAGCAGTACTTC
>TRBV9|.|TRBJ2-2|TRBD1
CASSVEGTANTGELFF
TGTGCCAGCAGCGTAGAGGGGACAGCGAACACCGGGGAGCTGTTTTTT
>TRBV15|many|TRBJ1-1|.
CATSREGRGTEAFF
TGTGCCACCAGCAGAGAGGGTAGGGGCACTGAAGCTTTCTTT
>TRBV5-8|many|TRBJ1-2|TRBD1
CASSLGQGAVSHGYTF
TGTGCCAGCAGCTTGGGACAGGGGGCAGTCAGTCATGGCTACACCTTC
>TRBV10-3|many|TRBJ1-2|.
CASTQGRTGEHGYTF
TGTGCCAGTACGCAGGGACGAACGGGCGAACATGGCTACACCTTC
>TRBV3-1|many|TRBJ2-5|.
CASSPTGAGTQYF
TGTGCCAGCAGCCCGACGGGAGCTGGGACCCAGTACTTC
>TRBV12-3/TRBV12-4|many|TRBJ2-5|.
CASSWGGPQETQYF
TGTGCCAGCAGTTGGGGGGGGCCCCAAGAGACCCAGTACTTC
>TRBV2|many|TRBJ1-2|TRBD1
CASSEALQGAGGYTF
TGTGCCAGCAGTGAAGCGCTTCAGGGGGCTGGTGGCTACACCTTC
>TRBV20-1|many|TRBJ2-1|.
CSARKGRSSYNEQFF
TGCAGTGCCCGAAAGGGAAGGAGCTCCTACAATGAGCAGTTCTTC
>TRBV6-1|many|TRBJ1-1|.
CASSPSTAQNTEAFF
TGTGCCAGCAGTCCTTCGACAGCCCAGAACACTGAAGCTTTCTTT
>TRBV3-1|many|TRBJ1-5|.
CASSQGAAGDSNQPQHF
TGTGCCAGCAGCCAAGGCGCGGCAGGGGATAGCAATCAGCCCCAGCATTTT
>TRBV7-6|few|TRBJ2-5|.
CASSLAPRAYGETQYF
TGTGCCAGCAGCTTAGCGCCCAGGGCCTATGGAGAGACCCAGTACTTC
>TRBV20-1|.|TRBJ1-1|.
CSALPGRTMNTEAFF
TGCAGTGCACTTCCGGGACGGACTATGAACACTGAAGCTTTCTTT
>TRBV7-9|few|TRBJ2-7|TRBD1
CASSPRTGGAEQYF
TGTGCCAGCAGCCCAAGGACAGGGGGAGCCGAGCAGTACTTC
>TRBV6-2/TRBV6-3|many|TRBJ2-7|.
CASRAEAGVPAGQYEQYF
TGTGCCAGCAGAGCCGAGGCAGGGGTCCCAGCGGGGCAATACGAGCAGTACTTC
>TRBV11-2|.|TRBJ2-1|.
CASSRGDSLGGEQFF
TGTGCCAGCAGCAGGGGGGACAGCCTGGGGGGTGAGCAGTTCTTC
>TRBV19|few|TRBJ1-1|TRBD1
CASSMDRGPNTEAFF
TGTGCCAGTAGTATGGACAGGGGGCCAAACACTGAAGCTTTCTTT
>TRBV6-1|few|TRBJ1-5|.
CASTGPTRADQPQHF
TGTGCCAGCACCGGACCTACACGGGCCGATCAGCCCCAGCATTTT
>TRBV6-1|few|TRBJ2-3|.
CASIGRHTQYF
TGTGCCAGCATCGGCCGACATACGCAGTATTTT
>TRBV11-2|many|TRBJ2-1|TRBD2
CASSLEPGTSGKYNEQFF
TGTGCCAGCAGCTTAGAACCGGGGACTAGCGGGAAATACAATGAGCAGTTCTTC
>TRBV2|many|TRBJ2-1|TRBD2
CASSETSGSGNEQFF
TGTGCCAGCAGCGAGACTAGCGGGAGTGGCAATGAGCAGTTCTTC
>TRBV2|.|TRBJ2-1|TRBD2
CASLGLAGVNEQFF
TGTGCCAGCTTGGGACTAGCGGGAGTTAATGAGCAGTTCTTC
>TRBV2|many|TRBJ2-3|TRBD1
CASTLTGISTDTQYF
TGTGCCAGCACCTTGACAGGGATTAGCACAGATACGCAGTATTTT
>TRBV4-1|many|TRBJ1-5|.
CASSHLWTELSNQPQHF
TGCGCCAGCAGCCACTTATGGACCGAACTTAGCAATCAGCCCCAGCATTTT
>TRBV11-3|many|TRBJ2-6|.
CASSLSHSGANVLTF
TGTGCCAGCAGCTTATCTCACTCTGGGGCCAACGTCCTGACTTTC
>TRBV20-1|.|TRBJ2-7|TRBD1
CSDQPGTGAYEQYF
TGCAGCGACCAACCCGGGACAGGGGCCTACGAGCAGTACTTC
>TRBV28|few|TRBJ1-2|.
CASSTLPGRLGYTF
TGTGCCAGCAGTACCCTCCCAGGGCGTCTGGGCTACACCTTC
>TRBV20-1|many|TRBJ1-1|.
CSARVYSENTEAFF
TGCAGTGCTAGGGTGTACTCAGAGAACACTGAAGCTTTCTTT
>TRBV12-3/TRBV12-4|.|TRBJ1-6|.
CASSFADGGWNNSPLHF
TGTGCCAGCAGTTTCGCCGACGGGGGATGGAATAATTCACCCCTCCACTTT
>TRBV7-8|many|TRBJ1-1|.
CASSALPLNTEAFF
TGTGCCAGCAGCGCCCTGCCATTGAACACTGAAGCTTTCTTT
>TRBV6-5|few|TRBJ2-3|TRBD2
CASSYSTSGTDTQYF
TGTGCCAGCAGTTACTCCACTAGCGGCACAGATACGCAGTATTTT
>TRBV10-3|many|TRBJ1-5|.
CAISESGEGNQPQHF
TGTGCCATCAGTGAGTCGGGAGAGGGCAATCAGCCCCAGCATTTT
>TRBV10-2|.|TRBJ1-1|.
CASSGRGSTTEAFF
TGCGCCAGCAGTGGTAGAGGTAGTACCACTGAAGCTTTCTTT
>TRBV11-2|many|TRBJ2-5|.
CASSLDLRVLGQETQYF
TGTGCCAGCAGCTTAGATCTGAGGGTTTTGGGACAAGAGACCCAGTACTTC
>TRBV10-3|many|TRBJ1-2|.
CAISEEGPGYGYTF
TGTGCCATCAGTGAGGAGGGGCCTGGCTATGGCTACACCTTC
>TRBV6-1|few|TRBJ2-2|.
CASSEIRAGELFF
TGTGCCAGCAGTGAAATAAGGGCCGGGGAGCTGTTTTTT
>TRBV2|many|TRBJ1-2|.
CASSADRNYGYTF
TGTGCCAGCAGTGCTGACAGGAACTATGGCTACACCTTC
>TRBV7-8|many|TRBJ1-5|.
CASSLDGNGNQPQHF
TGTGCCAGCAGCTTAGACGGGAACGGCAATCAGCCCCAGCATTTT
>TRBV3-1|.|TRBJ1-1|.
CASSQDSLGSYTEAFF
TGTGCCAGCAGCCAAGATTCGTTAGGCAGCTACACTGAAGCTTTCTTT
>TRBV18|many|TRBJ1-1|.
CASSPSGPFGTEAFF
TGTGCCAGCTCACCGTCTGGGCCTTTTGGAACTGAAGCTTTCTTT
>TRBV3-1|many|TRBJ2-5|.
CASSQDLAGSQETQYF
TGTGCCAGCAGCCAAGATCTTGCGGGATCCCAAGAGACCCAGTACTTC